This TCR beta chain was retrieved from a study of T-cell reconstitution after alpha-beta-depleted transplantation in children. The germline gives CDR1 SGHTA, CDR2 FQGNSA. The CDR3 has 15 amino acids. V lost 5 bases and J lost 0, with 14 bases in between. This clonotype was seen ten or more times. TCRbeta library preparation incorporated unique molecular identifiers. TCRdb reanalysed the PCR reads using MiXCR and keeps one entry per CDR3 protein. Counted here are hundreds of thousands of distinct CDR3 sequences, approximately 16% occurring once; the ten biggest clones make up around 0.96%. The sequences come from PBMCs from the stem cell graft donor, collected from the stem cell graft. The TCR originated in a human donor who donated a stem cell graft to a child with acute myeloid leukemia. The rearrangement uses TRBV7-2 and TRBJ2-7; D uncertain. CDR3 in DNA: TGTGCCAGCAGCCAGGACGGAATCCTCTCCTACGAGCAGTACTTC. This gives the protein CASSQDGILSYEQYF. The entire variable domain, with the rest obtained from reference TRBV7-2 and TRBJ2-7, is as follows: GAGVSQSPSNKVTEKGKDVELRCDPISGHTALYWYRQSLGQGLEFLIYFQGNSAPDKSGLPSDRFSAERTGGSVSTLTIQRTQQEDSAVYLCASSQDGILSYEQYFGPGTRLTVT.